Listed below are T cell receptor beta chains from one sample, sequenced in a study of blood T cell repertoires in COVID-19. Assay used: immunoSEQ multiplex PCR; TCRdb lists only in-frame clones, some missing. The sample has more than 150,000 clones; 70% to 85% are singletons. Specimen: PBMCs or T cells enriched from blood (not recorded which). The source of these receptors is a woman between 50 and 59 years old who had recovered from COVID-19. CDR3s include the opening cysteine and the closing phenylalanine or tryptophan. The order of the fields is CDR3 protein, CDR3 DNA, clone size, V gene, J gene, CDR3 length, D gene. A D gene is named only where the DNA matches it firmly. Part of the rows lack a size; the others show once, few, many or a class for expanded clones.

CDR3 protein: CASSLQGARNTEAFF; CDR3 DNA: TGTGCCAGCAGTCTTCAGGGGGCTCGGAACACTGAAGCTTTCTTT; clone size: .; V gene: TRBV6-5; J gene: TRBJ1-1; CDR3 length: 15; D gene: TRBD1
CDR3 protein: CASSQGLAGSETQYF; CDR3 DNA: TGCGCCAGCAGCCAGGGACTAGCGGGATCAGAGACCCAGTACTTC; clone size: .; V gene: TRBV4-1; J gene: TRBJ2-5; CDR3 length: 15; D gene: TRBD2
CDR3 protein: CASSLVSGGPAPEAFF; CDR3 DNA: TGTGCCAGCAGCTTAGTCAGCGGGGGGCCAGCCCCTGAAGCTTTCTTT; clone size: .; V gene: TRBV7-2; J gene: TRBJ1-1; CDR3 length: 16; D gene: .
CDR3 protein: CATGQRNSPLHF; CDR3 DNA: TGTGCCACCGGACAGCGCAATTCACCCCTCCACTTT; clone size: .; V gene: TRBV6-5; J gene: TRBJ1-6; CDR3 length: 12; D gene: .
CDR3 protein: CASSQDRTGSSPLHF; CDR3 DNA: TGCGCCAGCAGCCAAGACAGGACAGGTTCCTCACCCCTCCACTTT; clone size: .; V gene: TRBV4-1; J gene: TRBJ1-6; CDR3 length: 15; D gene: TRBD1
CDR3 protein: CASSYNGGPNEKLFF; CDR3 DNA: TGTGCCAGCAGTTACAACGGGGGACCTAATGAAAAACTGTTTTTT; clone size: .; V gene: TRBV6-5; J gene: TRBJ1-4; CDR3 length: 15; D gene: .
CDR3 protein: CASSMREGDEQYF; CDR3 DNA: TGTGCCAGTAGTATGCGGGAGGGGGACGAGCAGTACTTC; clone size: .; V gene: TRBV19; J gene: TRBJ2-7; CDR3 length: 13; D gene: TRBD2
CDR3 protein: CASSFGFGSYNEQFF; CDR3 DNA: TGTGCCAGCAGTTTCGGGTTTGGGTCCTACAATGAGCAGTTCTTC; clone size: .; V gene: TRBV7-2; J gene: TRBJ2-1; CDR3 length: 15; D gene: .
CDR3 protein: CASSSSGQFQETQYF; CDR3 DNA: TGCGCCAGCAGCTCATCGGGACAGTTCCAAGAGACCCAGTACTTC; clone size: .; V gene: TRBV5-1; J gene: TRBJ2-5; CDR3 length: 15; D gene: TRBD1
CDR3 protein: CASNRGSGGYTF; CDR3 DNA: TGTGCCAGTAACCGAGGGAGCGGCGGCTACACCTTC; clone size: .; V gene: TRBV5-6; J gene: TRBJ1-2; CDR3 length: 12; D gene: .
CDR3 protein: CASSSEGLANTEAFF; CDR3 DNA: TGTGCCAGCAGTTCCGAGGGATTGGCGAACACTGAAGCTTTCTTT; clone size: .; V gene: TRBV6-5; J gene: TRBJ1-1; CDR3 length: 15; D gene: .
CDR3 protein: CAAAGVGTEAFF; CDR3 DNA: TGCGCCGCCGCAGGGGTGGGCACTGAAGCTTTCTTT; clone size: .; V gene: TRBV4-1; J gene: TRBJ1-1; CDR3 length: 12; D gene: .
CDR3 protein: CASSIKATGGAEAFF; CDR3 DNA: TGTGCCAGTAGTATAAAGGCGACGGGAGGCGCTGAAGCTTTCTTT; clone size: few; V gene: TRBV19; J gene: TRBJ1-1; CDR3 length: 15; D gene: .
CDR3 protein: CASSQASTDTQYF; CDR3 DNA: TGTGCCAGCAGCCAAGCGTCCACAGATACGCAGTATTTT; clone size: .; V gene: TRBV3-1/TRBV3-2; J gene: TRBJ2-3; CDR3 length: 13; D gene: .
CDR3 protein: CAISEFSNVGSGNTIYF; CDR3 DNA: TGTGCCATCAGTGAGTTCTCCAACGTCGGCTCTGGAAACACCATATATTTT; clone size: few; V gene: TRBV10-3; J gene: TRBJ1-3; CDR3 length: 17; D gene: .
CDR3 protein: CASSLQGGVNYGYTF; CDR3 DNA: TGTGCCAGCAGTCTCCAGGGCGGGGTGAACTATGGCTACACCTTC; clone size: .; V gene: TRBV28; J gene: TRBJ1-2; CDR3 length: 15; D gene: .
CDR3 protein: CASSQTTSGRIQYF; CDR3 DNA: TGCGCCAGCAGCCAAACAACTAGCGGGAGAATTCAGTACTTC; clone size: .; V gene: TRBV4-3; J gene: TRBJ2-4; CDR3 length: 14; D gene: TRBD2
CDR3 protein: CASSPTGFATNEKLFF; CDR3 DNA: TGCGCCAGCAGTCCCACAGGGTTTGCAACTAATGAAAAACTGTTTTTT; clone size: .; V gene: TRBV5-1; J gene: TRBJ1-4; CDR3 length: 16; D gene: .
CDR3 protein: CASSPRMASSGSLYEQYF; CDR3 DNA: TGTGCCAGCTCACCACGTATGGCGAGTAGCGGGAGTCTCTACGAGCAGTACTTC; clone size: .; V gene: TRBV18; J gene: TRBJ2-7; CDR3 length: 18; D gene: TRBD2
CDR3 protein: CASSQALAGGYNEQFF; CDR3 DNA: TGCGCCAGCAGCCAAGCCCTAGCGGGAGGCTACAATGAGCAGTTCTTC; clone size: .; V gene: TRBV4-3; J gene: TRBJ2-1; CDR3 length: 16; D gene: TRBD2
CDR3 protein: CASKGLAGVDTQYF; CDR3 DNA: TGCGCCAGCAAAGGGCTAGCGGGAGTGGATACGCAGTATTTT; clone size: .; V gene: TRBV5-1; J gene: TRBJ2-3; CDR3 length: 14; D gene: TRBD2
CDR3 protein: CASSGREAFF; CDR3 DNA: TGTGCCAGCAGTGGTCGGGAAGCTTTCTTT; clone size: .; V gene: TRBV25-1; J gene: TRBJ1-1; CDR3 length: 10; D gene: .
CDR3 protein: CASSLFDTEAFF; CDR3 DNA: TGTGCCAGCAGTTTATTTGACACTGAAGCTTTCTTT; clone size: .; V gene: TRBV6-2/TRBV6-3; J gene: TRBJ1-1; CDR3 length: 12; D gene: .
CDR3 protein: CASSAPGQASYEQYF; CDR3 DNA: TGCGCCAGCAGCGCACCGGGACAGGCCTCCTACGAGCAGTACTTC; clone size: .; V gene: TRBV5-1; J gene: TRBJ2-7; CDR3 length: 15; D gene: TRBD1
CDR3 protein: CASSMGLAGEGADTQYF; CDR3 DNA: TGTGCCAGCAGTATGGGACTAGCGGGAGAGGGAGCAGATACGCAGTATTTT; clone size: .; V gene: TRBV6-2/TRBV6-3; J gene: TRBJ2-3; CDR3 length: 17; D gene: TRBD2
CDR3 protein: CASSQHSQQNTEAFF; CDR3 DNA: TGTGCCAGCAGCCAGCACAGTCAGCAGAACACTGAAGCTTTCTTT; clone size: .; V gene: TRBV3-1/TRBV3-2; J gene: TRBJ1-1; CDR3 length: 15; D gene: .
CDR3 protein: CASSSDRQGEQYF; CDR3 DNA: TGTGCCAGCTCATCCGACAGACAGGGCGAGCAGTACTTC; clone size: once; V gene: TRBV18; J gene: TRBJ2-7; CDR3 length: 13; D gene: TRBD1
CDR3 protein: CASSLTAGGTYNEQFF; CDR3 DNA: TGTGCCAGCAGCCTGACAGCGGGAGGCACCTACAATGAGCAGTTCTTC; clone size: .; V gene: TRBV7-2; J gene: TRBJ2-1; CDR3 length: 16; D gene: TRBD2
CDR3 protein: CASHNSGTSGKDTQYF; CDR3 DNA: TGCGCCAGCCATAACTCCGGGACTAGCGGGAAAGATACGCAGTATTTT; clone size: .; V gene: TRBV10-2; J gene: TRBJ2-3; CDR3 length: 16; D gene: TRBD2
CDR3 protein: CASRTGPEQYF; CDR3 DNA: TGTGCCAGCAGAACAGGTCCCGAGCAGTACTTC; clone size: .; V gene: TRBV6-5; J gene: TRBJ2-7; CDR3 length: 11; D gene: .
CDR3 protein: CASSPASGNPKNIQYF; CDR3 DNA: TGTGCCAGCAGTCCCGCTAGCGGGAATCCCAAAAACATTCAGTACTTC; clone size: .; V gene: TRBV28; J gene: TRBJ2-4; CDR3 length: 16; D gene: TRBD2
CDR3 protein: CASSLAPIGLQAGTQYF; CDR3 DNA: TGCGCCAGCAGCTTGGCTCCTATCGGCCTGCAAGCAGGTACCCAGTACTTC; clone size: .; V gene: TRBV5-1; J gene: TRBJ2-5; CDR3 length: 17; D gene: .
CDR3 protein: CASSSRTMNTEAFF; CDR3 DNA: TGTGCCAGCAGCTCCCGTACTATGAACACTGAAGCTTTCTTT; clone size: once; V gene: TRBV7-2; J gene: TRBJ1-1; CDR3 length: 14; D gene: .
CDR3 protein: CASIRGTGNTGELFF; CDR3 DNA: TGTGCCAGCATCCGGGGGACGGGGAACACCGGGGAGCTGTTTTTT; clone size: .; V gene: TRBV6-5; J gene: TRBJ2-2; CDR3 length: 15; D gene: .
CDR3 protein: CASLSGGTYGYTF; CDR3 DNA: TGTGCCAGTTTGTCAGGGGGCACCTATGGCTACACCTTC; clone size: .; V gene: TRBV19; J gene: TRBJ1-2; CDR3 length: 13; D gene: TRBD1
CDR3 protein: CASSARLSGRSYNEQFF; CDR3 DNA: TGTGCCAGCAGCGCCCGACTTAGCGGACGCTCCTACAATGAGCAGTTCTTC; clone size: .; V gene: TRBV9; J gene: TRBJ2-1; CDR3 length: 17; D gene: .
CDR3 protein: CASSVSRGAFF; CDR3 DNA: TGTGCCAGCAGTGTTTCTAGGGGGGCTTTCTTT; clone size: .; V gene: TRBV12-3/TRBV12-4; J gene: TRBJ1-1; CDR3 length: 11; D gene: .
CDR3 protein: CAWSVGPGNQPQHF; CDR3 DNA: TGTGCCTGGAGTGTTGGACCGGGGAATCAGCCCCAGCATTTT; clone size: .; V gene: TRBV30; J gene: TRBJ1-5; CDR3 length: 14; D gene: .
CDR3 protein: CATSRDRLAGGREQYF; CDR3 DNA: TGTGCCACCAGCAGGGACAGACTAGCGGGAGGGAGGGAGCAGTACTTC; clone size: .; V gene: TRBV15; J gene: TRBJ2-7; CDR3 length: 16; D gene: TRBD2
CDR3 protein: CASSEVARSYEQYF; CDR3 DNA: TGTGCCAGCAGTGAAGTAGCGCGCTCCTACGAGCAGTACTTC; clone size: .; V gene: TRBV25-1; J gene: TRBJ2-7; CDR3 length: 14; D gene: .
CDR3 protein: CASSQTAGSPGEQYF; CDR3 DNA: TGCGCCAGCAGCCAAACAGCGGGATCCCCCGGCGAGCAGTACTTC; clone size: few; V gene: TRBV5-1; J gene: TRBJ2-7; CDR3 length: 15; D gene: TRBD2
CDR3 protein: CASSQGATQGPGNTIYF; CDR3 DNA: TGTGCCAGCAGCCAAGGGGCCACACAGGGACCTGGAAACACCATATATTTT; clone size: once; V gene: TRBV14; J gene: TRBJ1-3; CDR3 length: 17; D gene: .
CDR3 protein: CASSTQGATPHEQFF; CDR3 DNA: TGTGCCAGTAGTACACAGGGGGCTACTCCGCATGAGCAGTTCTTC; clone size: .; V gene: TRBV19; J gene: TRBJ2-1; CDR3 length: 15; D gene: TRBD1
CDR3 protein: CASSQDLMLRREDEQFF; CDR3 DNA: TGTGCCAGCAGCCAAGATCTAATGTTAAGGCGGGAGGATGAGCAGTTCTTC; clone size: .; V gene: TRBV4-2; J gene: TRBJ2-1; CDR3 length: 17; D gene: TRBD2
CDR3 protein: CATSGTYEQYF; CDR3 DNA: TGTGCCACGAGCGGGACCTACGAGCAGTACTTC; clone size: .; V gene: TRBV2; J gene: TRBJ2-7; CDR3 length: 11; D gene: TRBD2
CDR3 protein: CASSPGLGPYEQYF; CDR3 DNA: TGTGCCAGCAGCCCGGGACTAGGGCCCTACGAGCAGTACTTC; clone size: once; V gene: TRBV4-2; J gene: TRBJ2-7; CDR3 length: 14; D gene: TRBD2
CDR3 protein: CASSDPGLAGRGYF; CDR3 DNA: TGTGCCAGCAGTGACCCGGGACTAGCGGGGCGCGGATATTTT; clone size: .; V gene: TRBV6-2/TRBV6-3; J gene: TRBJ2-3; CDR3 length: 14; D gene: TRBD2
CDR3 protein: CASSDGGAGSYNEQFF; CDR3 DNA: TGTGCCAGTTCGGACGGAGGGGCTGGATCCTACAATGAGCAGTTCTTC; clone size: .; V gene: TRBV19; J gene: TRBJ2-1; CDR3 length: 16; D gene: .
CDR3 protein: CASSLVFRSGANVLTF; CDR3 DNA: TGTGCCAGCAGCTTAGTGTTCCGCTCTGGGGCCAACGTCCTGACTTTC; clone size: .; V gene: TRBV11-2; J gene: TRBJ2-6; CDR3 length: 16; D gene: .
CDR3 protein: CASSEGSTDTQYF; CDR3 DNA: TGTGCCAGCAGTGAGGGCAGCACAGATACGCAGTATTTT; clone size: .; V gene: TRBV2; J gene: TRBJ2-3; CDR3 length: 13; D gene: .
CDR3 protein: CASSSPGTSSSYEQYF; CDR3 DNA: TGTGCCAGCAGTTCACCCGGGACTTCGAGCTCCTACGAGCAGTACTTC; clone size: once; V gene: TRBV28; J gene: TRBJ2-7; CDR3 length: 16; D gene: .